These T cell receptor beta chains were read from a single sample in a study of regulatory T cells in long-lasting Graves disease. TCRdb itself ran the multiplex PCR reads through MiXCR, one entry per CDR3 protein. The sample lists fewer than 400,000 distinct CDR3 sequences, about 19% occurring once. Specimen: peripheral blood mononuclear cells (PBMCs), collected when the disease was refractory, from a patient treated with antithyroid drugs. The receptors here all came from a female donor with Graves disease. The CDR3 runs from the conserved cysteine through the conserved F or W. Fields, in order: clone size, V gene, D gene, J gene, CDR3 DNA, CDR3 protein. D genes are given only for firm matches. Only part of the rows carry a size: once, few, many, or a class if the clone is expanded.

>few|TRBV5-5|NA|TRBJ2-7
TGCGCCAGCAGCTTGGTGCCCTCCGAGCAGTACTTC
CASSLVPSEQYF
>NA|TRBV2|TRBD2|TRBJ2-3
TGTGCCAGCAAGGGTCAGCGGGAGAAGTACACAGATACGCAGTATTTT
CASKGQREKYTDTQYF
>NA|TRBV6-1|NA|TRBJ1-6
TGTGCCAGCAGAGAATCGGGGGACTATAATTCACCCCTCCACTTT
CASRESGDYNSPLHF
>NA|TRBV7-9|NA|TRBJ2-5
NA
CASSFGPGGKETQYF
>many|TRBV11-2|NA|TRBJ2-5
TGTGCCAGCAGCTTAGAGGGTGCGGGGACCCAGTACTTC
CASSLEGAGTQYF
>NA|TRBV5-4|TRBD1|TRBJ2-1
TGTGCCAGCAGCTTACAGGGGGCCGGCAATGAGCAGTTCTTC
CASSLQGAGNEQFF
>many|TRBV18|TRBD1|TRBJ1-6
TGTGCCAGCTCACCACCGAGGGACAGGGAACATTCACCCCTCCACTTT
CASSPPRDREHSPLHF
>many|TRBV28|TRBD2|TRBJ2-7
TGTGCCAGCAGGGGTAGCGGGACCGGGGAGCAGTACTTC
CASRGSGTGEQYF
>many|TRBV10-3|NA|TRBJ1-1
TGTGCCACCCAGCAGCGGGAGTACACTGAAGCTTTCTTT
CATQQREYTEAFF
>few|TRBV11-2|NA|TRBJ2-7
TGTGCCAGCAGCTTAGACCGGGAGCAGTACTTC
CASSLDREQYF
>many|TRBV28|NA|TRBJ2-7
TGTGCCAGCAGTTTATTACAGAGAGCGAGCGAGCAGTACTTC
CASSLLQRASEQYF
>NA|TRBV10-3|TRBD2|TRBJ2-2
TGTGCCATCAGTCCTATAGCGGGAGAGGGCGGGGAGCTGTTTTTT
CAISPIAGEGGELFF
>many|TRBV6-1|TRBD2|TRBJ2-7
TGTGCCAGCAGTGATACCCGACGGACTGCCGCGGGGGACGAGCAGTACTTC
CASSDTRRTAAGDEQYF
>NA|TRBV29-1|TRBD1|TRBJ2-2
TGCAGCGTTGTACGCAGGGGGCAGCACGCCGGGGAGCTGTTTTTT
CSVVRRGQHAGELFF
>few|TRBV9|NA|TRBJ1-1
TGTGCCAGCAGCGCCGCTGGGGTAGTAAACACTGAAGCTTTCTTT
CASSAAGVVNTEAFF
>NA|TRBV7-9|NA|TRBJ2-7
TGTGCCAGCAGTCAGGAGGTGGTCCGGTACTTC
CASSQEVVRYF
>NA|TRBV5-6|NA|TRBJ1-2
TGTGCCAGCCGTCCAGGGTTTAACTATGGCTACACCTTC
CASRPGFNYGYTF
>many|TRBV20-1|NA|TRBJ1-2
TGCAGTGCTAGTCCGGGCTATGGCTACACCTTC
CSASPGYGYTF
>NA|TRBV4-1|NA|TRBJ1-1
TGCGCCAGCAGCTTGACAGGCGCTGAAGCTTTCTTT
CASSLTGAEAFF
>few|TRBV30|NA|TRBJ1-5
TGTGCCTGGAGTGAAGGGACGGTCAATCAGCCCCAGCATTTT
CAWSEGTVNQPQHF
>many|TRBV28|NA|TRBJ1-2
TGTGCCAGCAGTTCGCCCGGGACTAAGGGTGGCTACACCTTC
CASSSPGTKGGYTF
>many|TRBV10-3|NA|TRBJ2-7
TGTGCCATCACTCGACAGGGGACTACCTACGAGCAGTACTTC
CAITRQGTTYEQYF
>NA|TRBV4-1|NA|TRBJ1-3
TGCGCCAGCAGTCCCTCACTCGGAAACACCATATATTTT
CASSPSLGNTIYF
>few|TRBV20-1|NA|TRBJ2-7
TGCAGTGCTACCCGGTCCCGGGATGGCGAGCAGTACTTC
CSATRSRDGEQYF
>many|TRBV6-5|TRBD2|TRBJ2-5
TGTGCCAGCAGTTACTCGCTTTGCGCTAGCGGGGGAGACCAAGAGACCCAGTACTTC
CASSYSLCASGGDQETQYF
>many|TRBV7-9|NA|TRBJ2-5
TGTGCCAGCAGCTTATCCCCAACAGGGTACCTCGTGACCCAGTACTTC
CASSLSPTGYLVTQYF
>many|TRBV11-2|TRBD1|TRBJ2-5
TGTGCCAGCAGCCCACGGACAGGGGAGACCCAGTACTTC
CASSPRTGETQYF
>few|TRBV18|TRBD1|TRBJ1-4
TGTGCCAGCTCACCATCCGGGCCCGGGACAGGTGGTGAAAAACTGTTTTTT
CASSPSGPGTGGEKLFF
>NA|TRBV6-1|TRBD1|TRBJ1-6
TGTGCCAGCAAGTTCAGGGGGGATAATTCACCCCTCCACTTT
CASKFRGDNSPLHF
>few|TRBV19|NA|TRBJ1-2
TGTGCCACTAGAGGAGGCTGGGGCTACACCTTC
CATRGGWGYTF
>many|TRBV27|NA|TRBJ1-5
TGTGCCAGCAGTTACAACGGCAGGGACAATCAGCCCCAGCATTTT
CASSYNGRDNQPQHF
>few|TRBV5-5|NA|TRBJ2-5
TGTGCCAGCAGCTTTAGAAGGGGCCAAGAGACCCAGTACTTC
CASSFRRGQETQYF
>NA|TRBV7-9|NA|TRBJ1-1
TGTGCCAGCAGCTTCAACGCCGAAGCTTTCTTT
CASSFNAEAFF
>NA|TRBV5-1|NA|TRBJ2-7
TGCGCCAGCAGGAGTCAGGGGGAGGCCGAGCAGTACTTC
CASRSQGEAEQYF
>many|TRBV2|NA|TRBJ2-1
TGTGCCAGCAGTGTAGTGGGACCCTACAATGAGCAGTTCTTC
CASSVVGPYNEQFF
>NA|TRBV3-1|NA|TRBJ2-2
TGTGCCAGCGGTCCCCGTTCAGGGCATCGCACCGGGGAGCTGTTTTTT
CASGPRSGHRTGELFF
>few|TRBV18|NA|TRBJ1-1
TGTGCCAGCTCACCATCTCAGGGATTTACAACTGAAGCTTTCTTT
CASSPSQGFTTEAFF
>many|TRBV6-5|NA|TRBJ1-5
TGTGCCAGCAGTTACGGGGTCCGGGCCTCACTCCCCCAGCATTTT
CASSYGVRASLPQHF
>many|TRBV28|NA|TRBJ2-7
TGTGCCAGCAGTTTCGGTACACTAAGACTACGAAAGCAGTACTTC
CASSFGTLRLRKQYF
>many|TRBV19|NA|TRBJ1-2
TGTGCCAGTAGTCCCCGGACAAGGATTCCCTCCGGCTACACCTTC
CASSPRTRIPSGYTF
>few|TRBV28|TRBD1|TRBJ2-7
TGTGCCAGCAGTTTATCCAGGGGACAGGGTACGGGAGTGTACTTC
CASSLSRGQGTGVYF
>NA|TRBV4-2|TRBD2|TRBJ2-7
TGTGCCAGCAGCCAAGATCCTAGCGGGACCTCCGAGCAGTACTTC
CASSQDPSGTSEQYF
>many|TRBV7-9|NA|TRBJ1-6
TGTGCCAGCAGCTTACTGAGTTCACCCCTCCACTTT
CASSLLSSPLHF
>many|TRBV5-5|NA|TRBJ2-5
TGTGCCAGCATCACGACAGCTACGGAGACCCAGTACTTC
CASITTATETQYF
>many|TRBV6-2/TRBV6-3|NA|TRBJ2-7
TGTGCCAGCAGTTACTCAGCCGGGAGTATGGAGCAGTACTTC
CASSYSAGSMEQYF
>NA|TRBV20-1|TRBD1|TRBJ1-2
TGCAGTGCTAGAGGCCTGGGACAGTACTATGGCTACACCTTC
CSARGLGQYYGYTF
>NA|TRBV5-1|NA|TRBJ2-5
TGCGCCAGCAGCCCGGGTTGGCGGCGCCAAGAGACCCAGTACTTC
CASSPGWRRQETQYF
>NA|TRBV19|TRBD1|TRBJ1-2
TGTGCCAGTAGTATCTCCGGGACAGGGGGCTCGGGGAACTATGGCTACACCTTC
CASSISGTGGSGNYGYTF